Each of the 8 T cell receptor beta chains below was sequenced from the same sample in a study of cytomegalovirus exposure and HLA in healthy donors. Vbeta (60) and Jbeta (13) primers were used in the PCR. Measured with immunoSEQ multiplex PCR; TCRdb has only the in-frame clones, and not every one. Seen here are 40,000 or so clones, approximately 77% observed once, and the top ten hold roughly 1.4%. Sample: PBMCs. These TCRs come from a man aged 25 to 45 in good health and CMV-seronegative.

This clone was picked up a small number of times. The V and J genes are TRBV7-9 and TRBJ2-7, with D possibly matching TRBD2 (6 bases). The germline CDR1 and CDR2 sequences are SEHNR and FQNEAQ (reference sequence). The CDR3 consists of 14 residues. V was cut by 5 bases and J by 3 bases, with 14 bases left in between. The CDR3 is CASSRRDLLYEQYF. In DNA, the CDR3 is TGTGCCAGCAGCCGGAGGGACTTACTCTACGAGCAGTACTTC.

J is TRBJ2-3 and V is TRBV30, with D perhaps TRBD2 (5 bases). V shed 2 bases and J shed 0 bases, with 6 bases lying between them. This CDR3 is 13 amino acids long. Per germline, CDR1 GTSNPN and CDR2 SVGIG (reference sequence). The CDR3 protein is CAWSRTSTDTQYF. CDR3 coding DNA: TGTGCCTGGAGTAGGACTAGCACAGATACGCAGTATTTT.

This clone was counted between two and nine times. This sequence joins TRBV9 and TRBJ2-1, with 8 bases fitting TRBD2. The junction had 5 bases not matched to a gene; V was cut back by 5 bases and J by 4 bases. The length of the CDR3 is 14 residues. Germline V gene data show CDR1 as SGDLS and CDR2 as YYNGEE. The CDR3 is CASSTTSAYNEQFF. The CDR3 bases are TGTGCCAGCAGTACGACTAGCGCATACAATGAGCAGTTCTTC.

V gene TRBV6-6 combines with J gene TRBJ1-1; D may be TRBD1 (6 bases). Germline values: CDR1 MNHNY, CDR2 SVGAGI (reference sequence). The CDR3 contains 13 residues. Deletions cut 0 bases from V and 11 bases from J, with 13 bases between. In DNA form, the CDR3 reads TGTGCCAGCAGTTACTCGGGGGACATATCCGCTTTCTTT. Protein product: CASSYSGDISAFF.

This clone occurred once. At one of its ends the junction is not consistent with the germline gene, which may arise from a read error. This chain uses TRBV9 with TRBJ1-1, with unresolved D. CDR1 is SGDLS, CDR2 YYNGEE, per germline. The CDR3 consists of 16 residues. The CDR3, as DNA: TGTGCCAGCAGCGTAGATGCAGGCAGATTGAACACTGGAGCTTTCTTT. Its protein product is CASSVDAGRLNTGAFF.

The V gene is TRBV4-3, the J gene TRBJ2-7; D might be TRBD1 (6 bases). This CDR3 spans 16 amino acids. Trimming stripped 0 bases from V and 5 bases from J, with 17 bases between. From germline, CDR1 is LGHNA and CDR2 YSLEER. The CDR3 protein is CASSQDQHRAVHEQYF. CDR3 DNA sequence: TGCGCCAGCAGCCAAGATCAGCACAGGGCCGTCCACGAGCAGTACTTC.

About this clone: A junction end diverges from the germline sequence, so it may reflect a read error. The V call is TRBV7-9, the J call TRBJ1-1, with TRBD1 matching over 8 bases. This CDR3 is built from 16 residues. Germline CDR1 SEHNR, CDR2 FQNEAQ (reference sequence). The CDR3 coding sequence is TGTTCCAGCAGCATCCCCCCCGGGACAGGAGACACTGAAGCTTTCTTT. Translated, it gives CSSSIPPGTGDTEAFF.

V gene TRBV7-2 combines with J gene TRBJ2-1, with a weak D call TRBD2 (6 bases). The CDR3 contains 13 residues. V gave up 11 bases and J gave up 4 bases, with 15 bases separating them. CDR1 SGHTA and CDR2 FQGNSA come from the germline V gene. The CDR3 sequence is CAGGPRGYNEQFF. CDR3 coding DNA: TGTGCCGGCGGACCGCGGGGTTACAATGAGCAGTTCTTC.